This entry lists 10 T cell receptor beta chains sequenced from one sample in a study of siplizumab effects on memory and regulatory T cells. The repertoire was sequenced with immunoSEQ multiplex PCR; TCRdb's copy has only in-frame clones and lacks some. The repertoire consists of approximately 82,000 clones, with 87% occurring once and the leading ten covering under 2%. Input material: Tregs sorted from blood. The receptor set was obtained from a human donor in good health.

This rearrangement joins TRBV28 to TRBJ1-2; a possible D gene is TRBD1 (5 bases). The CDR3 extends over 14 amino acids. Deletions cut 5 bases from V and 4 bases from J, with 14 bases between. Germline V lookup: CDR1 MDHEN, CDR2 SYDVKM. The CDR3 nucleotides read TGTGCCAGCAGTCAAGCAACAGGCCCCTATGGCTACACCTTC. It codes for CASSQATGPYGYTF.

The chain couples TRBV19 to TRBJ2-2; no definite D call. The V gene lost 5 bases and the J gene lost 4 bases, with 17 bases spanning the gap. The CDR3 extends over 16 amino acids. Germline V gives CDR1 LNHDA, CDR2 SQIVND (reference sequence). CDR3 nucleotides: TGTGCCAGTAGTCCCCGGACCTTAATCGGCACCGGGGAGCTGTTTTTT. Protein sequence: CASSPRTLIGTGELFF.

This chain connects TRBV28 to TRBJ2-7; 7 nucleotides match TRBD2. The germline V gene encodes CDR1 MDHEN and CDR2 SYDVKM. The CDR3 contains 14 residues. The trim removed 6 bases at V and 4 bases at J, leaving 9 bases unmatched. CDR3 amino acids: CASRRGGAGYEQYF. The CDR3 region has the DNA TGTGCCAGCAGGAGGGGAGGGGCGGGATACGAGCAGTACTTC.

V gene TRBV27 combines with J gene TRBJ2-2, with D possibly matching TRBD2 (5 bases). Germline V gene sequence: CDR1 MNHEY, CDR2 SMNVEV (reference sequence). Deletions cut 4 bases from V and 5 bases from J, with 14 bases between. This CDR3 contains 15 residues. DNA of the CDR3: TGTGCCAGCAGTTACGAGGGCTCGAGGACCGGGGAGCTGTTTTTT. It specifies CASSYEGSRTGELFF.

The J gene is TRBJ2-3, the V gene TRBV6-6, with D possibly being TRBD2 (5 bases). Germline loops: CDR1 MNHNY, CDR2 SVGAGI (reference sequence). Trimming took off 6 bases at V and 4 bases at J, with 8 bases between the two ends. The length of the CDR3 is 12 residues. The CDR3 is CASRGSADTQYF. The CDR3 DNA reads TGTGCCAGCAGGGGGAGCGCAGATACGCAGTATTTT.

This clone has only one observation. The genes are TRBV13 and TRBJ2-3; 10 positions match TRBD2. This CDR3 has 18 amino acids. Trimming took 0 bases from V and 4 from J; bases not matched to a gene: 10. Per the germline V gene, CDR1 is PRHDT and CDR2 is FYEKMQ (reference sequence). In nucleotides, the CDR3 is TGTGCCAGCAGCTTAGGCCCGGTAGCGGGGGGCATTGCAGATACGCAGTATTTT. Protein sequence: CASSLGPVAGGIADTQYF.

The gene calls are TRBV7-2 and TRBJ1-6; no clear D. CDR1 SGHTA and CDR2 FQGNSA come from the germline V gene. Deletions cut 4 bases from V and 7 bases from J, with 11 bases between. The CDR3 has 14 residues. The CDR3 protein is CASSSRGVNSPLHF. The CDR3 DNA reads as TGTGCCAGCAGCTCCCGGGGAGTAAATTCACCCCTCCACTTT. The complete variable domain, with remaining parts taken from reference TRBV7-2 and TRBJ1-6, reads GAGVSQSPSNKVTEKGKDVELRCDPISGHTALYWYRQSLGQGLEFLIYFQGNSAPDKSGLPSDRFSAERTGGSVSTLTIQRTQQEDSAVYLCASSSRGVNSPLHFGNGTRLTVT.

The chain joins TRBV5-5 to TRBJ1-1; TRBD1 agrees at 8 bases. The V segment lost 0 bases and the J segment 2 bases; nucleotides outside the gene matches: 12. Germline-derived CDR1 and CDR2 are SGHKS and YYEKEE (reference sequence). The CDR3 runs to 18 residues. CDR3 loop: CASSLVVAGGAGNTEAFF. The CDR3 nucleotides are TGTGCCAGCAGCTTGGTAGTGGCAGGGGGCGCGGGCAACACTGAAGCTTTCTTT.

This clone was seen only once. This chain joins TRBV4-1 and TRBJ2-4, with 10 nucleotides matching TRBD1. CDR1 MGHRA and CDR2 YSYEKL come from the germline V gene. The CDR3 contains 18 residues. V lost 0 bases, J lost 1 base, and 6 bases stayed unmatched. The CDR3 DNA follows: TGCGCCAGCAGCCAAGACGGACAGGGGGTGTATGCCAAAAACATTCAGTACTTC. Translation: CASSQDGQGVYAKNIQYF.

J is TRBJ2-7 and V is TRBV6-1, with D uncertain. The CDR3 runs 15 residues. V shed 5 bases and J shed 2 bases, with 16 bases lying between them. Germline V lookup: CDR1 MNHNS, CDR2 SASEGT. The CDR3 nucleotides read TGTGCCAGCAGTTTGGCCAAAAACAGTGCCTACGAGCAGTACTTC. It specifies CASSLAKNSAYEQYF.